A few counts support the clone carrying this TCR beta chain. This sample was taken from a study of Ad26.COV2.S vaccination and SARS-CoV-2 variants. Study background: Donor was assigned to the Ad26.COV2.S arm of trial COV1001.

Measured with immunoSEQ multiplex PCR; TCRdb has only the in-frame clones, and not every one. The sample lists more than 350,000 clones, about 93% occurring once. Treatment indicated: roughly 19 received Ad26.COV2.S at low or high dose, single or two shots; 5 received placebo; per-sample allocation not given. All samples were drawn on day 63, counting from the first vaccine or placebo injection. The donor's status was that of an adult aged 18-55 years in Boston. The source of this sequence is a person between 18 and 65 years old who received the Ad26.COV2.S COVID-19 vaccine or a placebo. Sequences were derived from peripheral blood, sampled in a trial of Ad26.COV2.S vaccine versus placebo.

CDR3: CASSWGQGVSPLHF. CDR3 coding DNA: TGTGCCAGCAGTTGGGGACAGGGTGTGTCACCCCTCCACTTT. The V gene is TRBV6-5, the J gene TRBJ1-6, with 9 bases lining up with TRBD1. Germline V gene lookup returns CDR1 MNHEY and CDR2 SVGAGI. The junction had 5 bases not matched to a gene; V was cut back by 4 bases and J by 10 bases. CDR3 length: 14 residues.